Listed below are T cell receptor beta chains from one sample, sequenced in a study of OX40 agonist ivuxolimab in advanced cancers. Libraries were prepared by immunoSEQ multiplex PCR; TCRdb keeps only in-frame clonotypes and omits some of them. The table records about 64,000 clones, about 83% of them present only once. Sequences were derived from CD4+ or CD8+ T cells sorted from blood, sampled in a trial of the OX40 agonist ivuxolimab. These receptor sequences come from an adult with an advanced solid tumor such as melanoma, head and neck, liver or kidney cancer. Both conserved end residues are part of each CDR3. The D gene is left open where the match is weak. Some rows have no size entry. The others give once, few or many, or a class for an expanded clone.

NA	NA	TRBV2	TRBJ1-1	TGTGCCAGCAGTGAGGAGAGGAAAGCTTTCTTT	CASSEERKAFF
NA	NA	TRBV30	TRBJ1-5	TGTGCCTGGAGTGTTCCCAGGACTAGCAATCAGCCCCAGCATTTT	CAWSVPRTSNQPQHF
NA	NA	TRBV2	TRBJ2-7	TGTGCCAGCAATGCGCAGGGGACAACCTACGAGCAGTACTTC	CASNAQGTTYEQYF
TRBD2	NA	TRBV30	TRBJ2-1	TGTGCCTGGGAGGCGACTAGCGGGGGTGGTGAGCAGTTCTTC	CAWEATSGGGEQFF
NA	few	TRBV18	TRBJ1-1	TGTGCCAGCTCACCGGGCCCCGGGGGGAACACTGAAGCTTTCTTT	CASSPGPGGNTEAFF
TRBD1	NA	TRBV5-5	TRBJ2-5	TGTGCCAGCACCGGGACAGGGGGGAACCAAGAGACCCAGTACTTC	CASTGTGGNQETQYF
NA	NA	TRBV7-9	TRBJ2-4	TGTGCCAGCAGCTCCCCAGGAGGGCGACAGCGTGAAAACATTCAGTACTTC	CASSSPGGRQRENIQYF
TRBD2	NA	TRBV2	TRBJ2-4	TGTGCCAGCAGTGCGACTAGCGGGAGTGGGAACATTCAGTACTTC	CASSATSGSGNIQYF
NA	NA	TRBV11-3	TRBJ2-2	TGTGCCAGCAGCCCCGGACTAGGGGGCGGGGAGCTGTTTTTT	CASSPGLGGGELFF
NA	NA	TRBV28	TRBJ2-1	TGTGCCAGCAGTTTATTCCGCGGCAGGGCCCAAGTCTACAATGAGCAGTTCTTC	CASSLFRGRAQVYNEQFF
TRBD2	NA	TRBV5-6	TRBJ2-1	TGTGCCAGCAGGGGGACTAGCGGGTCAGGATACAATGAGCAGTTCTTC	CASRGTSGSGYNEQFF
TRBD1	NA	TRBV2	TRBJ2-4	TGTGCCAGCAGGGGCAGGGGGCTAGACATTCAGTACTTC	CASRGRGLDIQYF
NA	NA	TRBV28	TRBJ2-7	TGTGCCAGCAGGCCAGTCGGCGGGGCGGTAAACGAGCAGTACTTC	CASRPVGGAVNEQYF
NA	NA	TRBV5-4	TRBJ2-3	TGTGCCAGCAGTCCAAATCAGGGGTGGACAGATACGCAGTATTTT	CASSPNQGWTDTQYF
TRBD1	NA	TRBV27	TRBJ2-1	TGTGCCAGCAGAACAGGGGGACACTACAATGAGCAGTTCTTC	CASRTGGHYNEQFF
NA	once	TRBV28	TRBJ1-5	TGTGCCAGCAGTTTAGGGATGCGGAGCGGCAATCAGCCCCAGCATTTT	CASSLGMRSGNQPQHF
TRBD1	once	TRBV28	TRBJ1-1	TGTGCCCACCGGACAGGGGGCGGTTCGAACACTGAAGCTTTCTTT	CAHRTGGGSNTEAFF
NA	NA	TRBV11-2	TRBJ2-2	TGTGCCAGCCTCGCCGTGGGCGCGGGCCCAACCGGGGAGCTGTTTTTT	CASLAVGAGPTGELFF
NA	few	TRBV30	TRBJ1-1	TGTGCCTGGAGTGTTAAGGGGAACACTGAAGCTTTCTTT	CAWSVKGNTEAFF
TRBD1	NA	TRBV19	TRBJ2-5	TGTGCCAGTAGTTCATCAGGGGGCGGGGAGACCCAGTACTTC	CASSSSGGGETQYF
TRBD1	NA	TRBV10-2	TRBJ1-5	TGCGCCAGGGAGAGAAAAGACAGGGGTGAAAATCAGCCCCAGCATTTT	CARERKDRGENQPQHF
NA	NA	TRBV5-1	TRBJ1-2	TGCGCCAGCAGCTTGGGTGGGACCTATGGCTACACCTTC	CASSLGGTYGYTF
NA	NA	TRBV28	TRBJ2-5	TGTGCCAGCAGTTTATTAACAGGGTCGGCAGAGACCCAGTACTTC	CASSLLTGSAETQYF
TRBD1	NA	TRBV29-1	TRBJ2-2	TGCAGCGCTGGGGGACAGGGGTTAAACACCGGGGAGCTGTTTTTT	CSAGGQGLNTGELFF
NA	NA	TRBV7-9	TRBJ1-5	TGTGCCAGCAGCTTAGATCTTCCTGGGCAGCCCCAGCATTTT	CASSLDLPGQPQHF
NA	NA	TRBV25-1	TRBJ2-3	TGTGCCAGCAGTGGTCCACTTGTCACAGATACGCAGTATTTT	CASSGPLVTDTQYF
TRBD1	NA	TRBV7-9	TRBJ2-1	TGTGCCAGCAGCTGGACAGGGAATGAGCAGTTCTTC	CASSWTGNEQFF
NA	few	TRBV10-3	TRBJ2-7	TGTGCCATCAGTCGAGACAACTACGAGCAGTACTTC	CAISRDNYEQYF
NA	NA	TRBV6-1	TRBJ1-2	TGTGCCAGCAGGGGGACTCGAGCTAACTATGGCTACACCTTC	CASRGTRANYGYTF
NA	NA	TRBV27	TRBJ2-5	TGTGCCAGCAGTTTAGGCGGCGCGGGTGAGACCCAGTACTTC	CASSLGGAGETQYF
NA	few	TRBV5-4	TRBJ1-2	TGTGCCAGCAGCTTTGAACAGTCCTCCTATGGCTACACCTTC	CASSFEQSSYGYTF
TRBD1	NA	TRBV6-1	TRBJ1-5	TGTGCCAGCAGCGGGGACAGCCCGCTCAATCAGCCCCAGCATTTT	CASSGDSPLNQPQHF
NA	NA	TRBV7-8	TRBJ1-2	TGTGCCAGCAGCTTAGCGGTCGGGCTGAACTATGGCTACACCTTC	CASSLAVGLNYGYTF
NA	NA	TRBV2	TRBJ2-7	TGTGCCAGCAGTGTCACAGCCTACGAGCAGTACTTC	CASSVTAYEQYF
NA	NA	TRBV7-8	TRBJ2-2	TGTGCCAGCAGAGGACAGCCGAACACCGGGGAGCTGTTTTTT	CASRGQPNTGELFF
TRBD1	NA	TRBV5-1	TRBJ1-1	TGCGCCAGCAGTTTCCATACAGGGGTTCCGGACACTGAAGCTTTCTTT	CASSFHTGVPDTEAFF
NA	NA	TRBV30	TRBJ2-7	TGTGCCTCGGACAGTTCCACCTACGAGCAGTACTTC	CASDSSTYEQYF
TRBD2	NA	TRBV11-3	TRBJ2-1	TGTGCCAGCAGCTTAGTTAGCGGGGGACACAATGAGCAGTTCTTC	CASSLVSGGHNEQFF
TRBD1	NA	TRBV11-2	TRBJ2-1	TGTGCCAGCAGGCCGACAGGGAAAGCCTACAATGAGCAGTTCTTC	CASRPTGKAYNEQFF
NA	few	TRBV27	TRBJ1-1	TGTGCCAGCAGTTCACAATTCGAAGCTTTCTTT	CASSSQFEAFF
TRBD1	NA	TRBV19	TRBJ2-7	TGTGCCAGTAGTCCCAGGGGGCATCGCTACGAGCAGTACTTC	CASSPRGHRYEQYF
NA	NA	TRBV9	TRBJ2-2	TGTGCCAGCAGTGCCGGGACGGCGAACACCGGGGAGCTGTTTTTT	CASSAGTANTGELFF
NA	NA	TRBV27	TRBJ2-1	TGTGCCAGCAGAGGAGCGTCGCGCAATGAGCAGTTCTTC	CASRGASRNEQFF
NA	NA	TRBV2	TRBJ1-1	TGTGCCAGCGTCCGTGACATTATGAACACTGAAGCTTTCTTT	CASVRDIMNTEAFF
NA	NA	TRBV7-3	TRBJ1-1	TGTGCCAGCAGCTTAGGGGGGGCACAAGCTGAAGCTTTCTTT	CASSLGGAQAEAFF
NA	NA	TRBV10-3	TRBJ1-1	TGTGCCATCAGTGAGAGGGAACAGGGCCCGACTGAAGCTTTCTTT	CAISEREQGPTEAFF
NA	once	TRBV27	TRBJ1-1	TGTGCCAGCAGCACGTTGAACACTGAAGCTTTCTTT	CASSTLNTEAFF
NA	NA	TRBV5-1	TRBJ2-1	TGCGCCAGCAGCTTTGGGCAGGGAAATCGGAATGAGCAGTTCTTC	CASSFGQGNRNEQFF
NA	NA	TRBV29-1	TRBJ2-2	TGCAGCGTTGCGGTAGGCGGCTCGAACACCGGGGAGCTGTTTTTT	CSVAVGGSNTGELFF
NA	NA	TRBV5-4	TRBJ1-1	TGTGCCAGCACCCTTAAGGGGAACACTGAAGCTTTCTTT	CASTLKGNTEAFF